Sequencing of this T cell receptor beta chain was carried out in a study of cytomegalovirus exposure and HLA in healthy donors. Study observations and caveats: TCR beta sequences numbering around 15,000 were associated with HLA alleles at 0.05 false discovery rate in a later analysis.

PCR used 60 Vbeta primers and 13 Jbeta primers. Repertoires were generated with immunoSEQ multiplex PCR, while TCRdb's copy carries only in-frame clones and drops some. The top ten hold about 0.58% of the sample, which has hundreds of thousands of clones, approximately 80% seen once. A note on this clone: The antigen is not known.

Germline CDR1 is MNHNS and CDR2 is SASEGT. Trimming removed 5 bases from V and 1 base from J, with 15 bases in between. The length of the CDR3 is 15 residues. The J gene is TRBJ2-7, the V gene TRBV6-1, with D perhaps matching TRBD2 (5 bases). The clonotype was recovered from a woman aged 40-49 years in good health and CMV-seronegative. Sequencing was carried out using PBMCs. The CDR3 nucleotides read TGTGCCAGCAGTAAACCGGAGGTCAGATCCTACGAGCAGTACTTC. This translates into CASSKPEVRSYEQYF.